This TCR beta chain appears in the sequencing data of a study of control samples from healthy donors and cancer patients. Profiled with immunoSEQ multiplex PCR; TCRdb holds only in-frame clones, not every one. The repertoire holds 350,000 to 450,000 clones, 75% to 95% seen once, with more than 6% in the top ten. CDR1 and CDR2 from the germline V gene are MNHEY and SMNVEV (reference sequence). The CDR3 covers 15 residues. With 5 bases clipped from V and 7 bases from J, the junction kept 11 bases outside the gene matches. The receptor was derived from a man aged 40-55 years with head and neck cancer. Sequencing was performed on PBMCs. V is TRBV27 and J is TRBJ1-5; the match to TRBD1 covers 7 bases. CDR3 DNA sequence: TGTGCCAGCAGTGTCCGACAGGGCTTTGGCCAGCCCCAGCATTTT. It encodes CASSVRQGFGQPQHF.